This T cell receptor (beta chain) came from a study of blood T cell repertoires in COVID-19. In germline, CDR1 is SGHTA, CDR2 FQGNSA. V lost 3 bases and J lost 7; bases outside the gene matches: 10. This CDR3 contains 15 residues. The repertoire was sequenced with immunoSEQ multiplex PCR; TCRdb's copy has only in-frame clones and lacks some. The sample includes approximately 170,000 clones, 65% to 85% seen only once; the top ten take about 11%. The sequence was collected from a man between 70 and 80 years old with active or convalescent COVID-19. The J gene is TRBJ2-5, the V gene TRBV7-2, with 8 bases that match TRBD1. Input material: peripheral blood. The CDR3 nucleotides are TGTGCCAGCAGCTTCGGACAGGGTTTTACTGGGACCCAGTACTTC. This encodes CASSFGQGFTGTQYF.